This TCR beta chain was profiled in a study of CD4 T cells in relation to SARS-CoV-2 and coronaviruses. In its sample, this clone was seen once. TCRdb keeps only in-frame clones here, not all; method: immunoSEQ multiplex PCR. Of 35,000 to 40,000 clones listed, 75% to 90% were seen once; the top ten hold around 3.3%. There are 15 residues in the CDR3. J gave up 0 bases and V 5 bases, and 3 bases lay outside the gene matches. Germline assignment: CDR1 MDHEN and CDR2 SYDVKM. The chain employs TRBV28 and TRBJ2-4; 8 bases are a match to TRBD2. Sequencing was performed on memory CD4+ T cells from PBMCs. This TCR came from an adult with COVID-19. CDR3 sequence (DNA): TGTGCCAGCAGTGTCCGGGGGGGAGCCAAAAACATTCAGTACTTC. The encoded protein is CASSVRGGAKNIQYF. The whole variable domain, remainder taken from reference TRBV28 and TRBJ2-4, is DVKVTQSSRYLVKRTGEKVFLECVQDMDHENMFWYRQDPGLGLRLIYFSYDVKMKEKGDIPEGYSVSREKKERFSLILESASTNQTSMYLCASSVRGGAKNIQYFGAGTRLSVL.